This T cell receptor beta chain was observed in a study of early T cells in non-severe SARS-CoV-2 infection. Study-wide background: It was bulk RNA from unsorted whole blood that was sequenced, and the chains were unpaired. Findings and limits, study-wide: Comparison of clonotypes with VDJdb favored anti-spike CD8 responses while missing private and CD4 specificities.

Looked up from germline, CDR1 is ENHRY and CDR2 is SYGVKD. Deletions cut 7 bases from V and 2 bases from J, with 8 bases between. This CDR3 has 13 residues. A remark on this clonotype: As yet, its antigen is unknown.

Unique molecular identifiers were added to individual cDNA molecules. TCRdb itself ran the 5' RACE reads through MiXCR, one entry per CDR3 protein. Of roughly 60,000 distinct CDR3 sequences listed, over 10% were seen once; the top ten hold about 4%. The material sequenced was whole blood. The TCR was taken from an adult who was a healthcare worker with PCR-confirmed SARS-CoV-2 infection or an uninfected control (not recorded which). This chain joins TRBV10-3 and TRBJ2-2, with D unclear. CDR3 coding DNA: TGTGCCATCACCAACCCAAACACCGGGGAGCTGTTTTTT. Translating gives CAITNPNTGELFF.